A selection of T cell receptor beta chains follows, all from one sample in a study of T cells after yellow fever vaccination. Via MiXCR, TCRdb re-called the 5' RACE reads, giving one row per CDR3 protein. Among over 110,000 distinct CDR3 sequences listed, roughly 8.2% were seen once. The material sequenced was CD4+ T cells sorted from PBMCs, taken 5 days after the yellow fever booster vaccination. The origin of the receptors is a young man who received the YFV17D yellow fever vaccine. Each CDR3 is given with its conserved first and last residue. D genes are given only for firm matches. Size is omitted from some rows. Given values are once, few, many or a class for expanded clones.

size: many; D: -; V: TRBV5-1; J: TRBJ2-7; DNA: TGCGCCAGCAGCTTGGGGGGGACATATACCTACGAGCAGTACTTC; CDR3: CASSLGGTYTYEQYF
size: many; D: TRBD1; V: TRBV5-6; J: TRBJ2-7; DNA: TGTGCCAGCAGCTTACGGGTACGGGACAGGGGTTACGAGCAGTACTTC; CDR3: CASSLRVRDRGYEQYF
size: many; D: TRBD1; V: TRBV20-1; J: TRBJ2-1; DNA: TGCAGTGCTCTGGGACAGGGCGGGGAGCAGTTCTTC; CDR3: CSALGQGGEQFF
size: many; D: TRBD1; V: TRBV30; J: TRBJ2-5; DNA: TGTGCCTGGAGCACGGGACAGCCTCAAGAGACCCAGTACTTC; CDR3: CAWSTGQPQETQYF
size: many; D: TRBD2; V: TRBV29-1; J: TRBJ2-7; DNA: TGCAGCGTTGACAGCGGGGTACGCTCCCAGAACGAGCAGTACTTC; CDR3: CSVDSGVRSQNEQYF
size: -; D: -; V: TRBV20-1; J: TRBJ1-3; DNA: TGCAGTGCTAAGAGGGGCAGCAACTCTGGAAACACCATATATTTT; CDR3: CSAKRGSNSGNTIYF
size: -; D: TRBD1; V: TRBV6-5; J: TRBJ1-2; DNA: TGTGCCAGCAGTTACGACAGGGCAAGAAACTATGGCTACACCTTC; CDR3: CASSYDRARNYGYTF
size: many; D: -; V: TRBV5-1; J: TRBJ2-1; DNA: TGCGCCAGCAGCTTGGCGCAGGGGGGGAGCAATGAGCAGTTCTTC; CDR3: CASSLAQGGSNEQFF
size: many; D: -; V: TRBV5-1; J: TRBJ1-1; DNA: TGCGCCAGCAGCTTAGGTCACGGTCTTGAAGCTTTCTTT; CDR3: CASSLGHGLEAFF
size: -; D: -; V: TRBV20-1; J: TRBJ2-1; DNA: TGCAGTGCTAGAAGGCAGGGTAGGATATATGAGCAGTTCTTC; CDR3: CSARRQGRIYEQFF
size: many; D: TRBD2; V: TRBV20-1; J: TRBJ2-3; DNA: TGCAGTGCTGGGAGCGGGATTACCACAGATACGCAGTATTTT; CDR3: CSAGSGITTDTQYF
size: many; D: TRBD1; V: TRBV20-1; J: TRBJ2-2; DNA: TGCAGTGCCATAACCCGGGACAGGGTCAACACCGGGGAGCTGTTTTTT; CDR3: CSAITRDRVNTGELFF
size: many; D: -; V: TRBV24-1; J: TRBJ2-1; DNA: TGTGCCACCAGTGATTGGTCTAGTAGTCCCAATGAGCAGTTCTTC; CDR3: CATSDWSSSPNEQFF
size: -; D: -; V: TRBV19; J: TRBJ1-5; DNA: TGTGCCAGTAGGCTGGTTGAGGGGCAGCCCCAGCATTTT; CDR3: CASRLVEGQPQHF
size: -; D: TRBD2; V: TRBV28; J: TRBJ2-1; DNA: TGTGCCAGTGGGACTAGCGGGCAGAATGAGCAGTTCTTC; CDR3: CASGTSGQNEQFF
size: many; D: -; V: TRBV5-1; J: TRBJ2-3; DNA: TGCGCCAGCAGCTCGAGAGGTCATCCCAGCACAGATACGCAGTATTTT; CDR3: CASSSRGHPSTDTQYF
size: many; D: TRBD1; V: TRBV4-3; J: TRBJ1-1; DNA: TGCGCCAGCAGCCAAGCCGGGACAGGGGACACTGAAGCTTTCTTT; CDR3: CASSQAGTGDTEAFF
size: many; D: TRBD1; V: TRBV9; J: TRBJ2-5; DNA: TGTGCCAGCAGCGTAGGGACAGGGGTCCAAGAGACCCAGTACTTC; CDR3: CASSVGTGVQETQYF
size: many; D: -; V: TRBV20-1; J: TRBJ1-1; DNA: TGCAGTGCTCACCGCCGCTTGGCTGAAGCTTTCTTT; CDR3: CSAHRRLAEAFF
size: many; D: TRBD1; V: TRBV24-1; J: TRBJ2-1; DNA: TGTGCCACCAGTGACCTAGACAGGGCGGAGCAGTTCTTC; CDR3: CATSDLDRAEQFF
size: many; D: TRBD1; V: TRBV6-1; J: TRBJ1-1; DNA: TGTGCCAGCTGGGGGGGACAGTACAGGAACACTGAAGCTTTCTTT; CDR3: CASWGGQYRNTEAFF
size: -; D: TRBD2; V: TRBV28; J: TRBJ2-7; DNA: TGTGCCAGCAGCGGGACTAGCGGGAGCGAAGAGCAGTACTTC; CDR3: CASSGTSGSEEQYF
size: many; D: -; V: TRBV12-3/TRBV12-4; J: TRBJ1-1; DNA: TGTGCCAGCAGTCAGGCCATGAACACTGAAGCTTTCTTT; CDR3: CASSQAMNTEAFF
size: many; D: -; V: TRBV19; J: TRBJ2-7; DNA: TGTGCCAGTAGTTGGAACTCCTACGAGCAGTACTTC; CDR3: CASSWNSYEQYF
size: many; D: TRBD1; V: TRBV5-1; J: TRBJ2-7; DNA: TGCGCCAGCAGCACCCTACAGGGGGCGTCCGCCTACGAGCAGTACTTC; CDR3: CASSTLQGASAYEQYF
size: many; D: -; V: TRBV7-2; J: TRBJ1-1; DNA: TGTGCCAGCTACTCGGAGGGTATCGGGGTGAGAGCTTTCTTT; CDR3: CASYSEGIGVRAFF
size: many; D: -; V: TRBV11-2; J: TRBJ2-1; DNA: TGTGCCAGCAGCTTAGTCGGGAGAGGTTCGAGCTCCTACAATGAGCAGTTCTTC; CDR3: CASSLVGRGSSSYNEQFF
size: -; D: -; V: TRBV28; J: TRBJ2-6; DNA: TGTGCCAGCAGGGGCAGGGAGTTGGGTAACTCTGGGGCCAACGTCCTGACTTTC; CDR3: CASRGRELGNSGANVLTF
size: many; D: TRBD2; V: TRBV29-1; J: TRBJ2-7; DNA: TGCAGCGCGAGGACTAGCGGGAACGAGCAGTACTTC; CDR3: CSARTSGNEQYF
size: many; D: -; V: TRBV28; J: TRBJ2-7; DNA: TGTGCCAGCGGTTTACTCCACGAGCAGTACTTC; CDR3: CASGLLHEQYF
size: many; D: TRBD2; V: TRBV29-1; J: TRBJ2-5; DNA: TGCAGCACGGGGACTAGCGGGAGGGAGACCCAGTACTTC; CDR3: CSTGTSGRETQYF
size: many; D: TRBD2; V: TRBV7-2; J: TRBJ2-3; DNA: TGTGCCAGCAGCATCCGACTAGCGGGAGTTGGGACAGATACGCAGTATTTT; CDR3: CASSIRLAGVGTDTQYF
size: few; D: -; V: TRBV20-1; J: TRBJ2-7; DNA: TGCAGTGCTAGAGATCGTCTTAAGGGACCAAACTACGAGCAGTACTTC; CDR3: CSARDRLKGPNYEQYF
size: many; D: TRBD2; V: TRBV29-1; J: TRBJ2-5; DNA: TGCCATGTGCGGGAGGGAGAGACCCAGTACTTC; CDR3: CHVREGETQYF
size: many; D: TRBD2; V: TRBV20-1; J: TRBJ2-1; DNA: TGCAGTGCGCCCGGGACTAGCGGGATGAACCATGAGCAGTTCTTC; CDR3: CSAPGTSGMNHEQFF
size: many; D: -; V: TRBV29-1; J: TRBJ2-1; DNA: TGCAGCGTTGAAAGGACAGCGAACAATGAGCAGTTCTTC; CDR3: CSVERTANNEQFF
size: many; D: -; V: TRBV20-1; J: TRBJ2-3; DNA: TGCAGTGCTAGAGATCTAAGAGCGGGCACAGATACGCAGTATTTT; CDR3: CSARDLRAGTDTQYF
size: many; D: -; V: TRBV10-3; J: TRBJ2-1; DNA: TGTGCCATCAGTGAAGGGAGAGTGATCCATGAGCAGTTCTTC; CDR3: CAISEGRVIHEQFF
size: many; D: -; V: TRBV9; J: TRBJ2-3; DNA: TGTGCCAGCAGCGTACGCCCCGGGGCAGATACGCAGTATTTT; CDR3: CASSVRPGADTQYF
size: -; D: -; V: TRBV20-1; J: TRBJ2-1; DNA: TGCAGTGCTAAAACTTTGCGGGGCAGTCGTGCGAGTGGGAGACCCTACAATGAGCAGTTCTTC; CDR3: CSAKTLRGSRASGRPYNEQFF
size: many; D: TRBD1; V: TRBV20-1; J: TRBJ1-5; DNA: TGCAGTGCTAGAGCAGAGGACAGGGGGAGTTGGAGCAATCAGCCCCAGCATTTT; CDR3: CSARAEDRGSWSNQPQHF
size: many; D: TRBD2; V: TRBV4-3; J: TRBJ2-3; DNA: TGCGCCAGCAGCCAGAGCGGGAGCCCTTGGAACACAGATACGCAGTATTTT; CDR3: CASSQSGSPWNTDTQYF
size: many; D: -; V: TRBV9; J: TRBJ2-1; DNA: TGTGCCAGCAGCGAGGGGGGACTACGGTACAATGAGCAGTTCTTC; CDR3: CASSEGGLRYNEQFF
size: -; D: -; V: TRBV5-6; J: TRBJ2-7; DNA: TGTGCCAGCAGCTCTGGGACGGCTTACGAGCAGTACTTC; CDR3: CASSSGTAYEQYF
size: many; D: -; V: TRBV12-3/TRBV12-4; J: TRBJ2-2; DNA: TGTGCCAGCAGTTTCCGGGCAGCAGGGACCGGGGAGCTGTTTTTT; CDR3: CASSFRAAGTGELFF
size: many; D: -; V: TRBV24-1; J: TRBJ2-3; DNA: TGTGCCACCAGTGATTCCCGAAACAGGGTTGATACGCAGTATTTT; CDR3: CATSDSRNRVDTQYF
size: many; D: -; V: TRBV7-3; J: TRBJ2-1; DNA: TGTGCCAGCAGCTTAAGTCCGACCAATGAGCAGTTCTTC; CDR3: CASSLSPTNEQFF
size: -; D: -; V: TRBV7-2; J: TRBJ1-6; DNA: TGTGCCAGCAGCGACCAGTCCTTCGGGAATTCACCCCTCCACTTT; CDR3: CASSDQSFGNSPLHF
size: many; D: TRBD1; V: TRBV7-9; J: TRBJ1-6; DNA: TGTGCCAGCAGCTTAGAAGGAGGGGGCTCCCAACCCCTCCACTTT; CDR3: CASSLEGGGSQPLHF
size: many; D: TRBD1; V: TRBV6-5; J: TRBJ2-7; DNA: TGTGCCAGCAGTTACACCCAGGGGGACGACTACGAGCAGTACTTC; CDR3: CASSYTQGDDYEQYF